The 28 T cell receptor beta chains given below trace back to one sample, sequenced in a study of vaccination and CD4 T cells after COVID-19. No antigen is known for these receptors. Cultured CD4+ T cell DNA was sequenced using the Oncomine TCR Beta short-read assay. TCRdb redid the calling of the PCR reads with MiXCR, one entry per CDR3 protein. The sample has 20,000 to 30,000 distinct CDR3 sequences, 64% seen once. Treatment in this sample: approximately 9-day PBMC culture with coronavirus spike peptide pools or control peptides (ViraFEST assay). The source material was CD4+ T cells from blood, cultured in vitro. These receptors were collected from a human donor who had recovered from COVID-19.

This sequence joins TRBV19 and TRBJ2-2, with 11 bases lining up with TRBD2. In germline, CDR1 is LNHDA, CDR2 SQIVND (reference sequence). With 10 bases clipped from V and 1 base from J, the junction kept 2 bases outside the gene matches. The length of the CDR3 is 14 residues. CDR3 residues: CATLAGGNTGELFF. The CDR3 DNA sequence: TGTGCCACTCTAGCGGGAGGGAACACCGGGGAGCTGTTTTTT.

The rearrangement uses TRBV7-2 and TRBJ1-1; D remains unclear. The germline V gene has CDR1 SGHTA and CDR2 FQGNSA. The CDR3 contains 14 residues. With 1 base removed from V and 4 bases from J, the gap between germline ends came to 10 bases. DNA for the CDR3: TGTGCCAGCAGCTTAGACGGGAGGAGCACTGAAGCTTTCTTT. Translation gives CASSLDGRSTEAFF.

The V gene is TRBV6-2 or TRBV6-3, the J gene TRBJ2-7; a possible D gene is TRBD2 (8 bases). This CDR3 spans 17 amino acids. Germline CDR1 and CDR2: MNHEY and SVGEGT. V was cut by 5 bases and J by 5 bases, with 25 bases left in between. The CDR3 DNA sequence: TGTGCCAGCAGTCCGCTAGGGGGCGGGAGGACCGGCAACGAGCAGTACTTC. It codes for CASSPLGGGRTGNEQYF.

This clonotype was observed once. This chain uses TRBV14 with TRBJ2-6, with 8 positions matching TRBD1. The CDR3 spans 16 residues. Trimming cost V 4 bases and J 0 bases; bases outside gene matches: 2. The germline V gene has CDR1 SGHDN and CDR2 FVKESK. This CDR3 is CASSPTGGSGANVLTF. The CDR3 DNA reads as TGTGCCAGCAGCCCCACAGGGGGCTCTGGGGCCAACGTCCTGACTTTC.

This clonotype has more than one count but fewer than ten. The chain combines TRBV20-1 with TRBJ1-2, with D perhaps matching TRBD1 (5 bases). Per germline, CDR1 DFQATT and CDR2 SNEGSKA (reference sequence). CDR3 length: 14 amino acids. The V end lost 3 bases, the J end lost 8 bases, and 19 bases lay between the germline ends. The CDR3 region has the DNA TGCAGTGCTAGTTTGGGGGGGTCGGTCGGGGGCTACACCTTC. As protein: CSASLGGSVGGYTF.

V gene TRBV7-8 combines with J gene TRBJ2-3; D is ambiguous. The CDR3 is made up of 14 amino acids. Trimming stripped 6 bases from V and 1 base from J, with 11 bases between. Germline values: CDR1 SGHVS, CDR2 FQNEAQ. The CDR3 protein is CASRQPWGTDTQYF. The CDR3 DNA reads as TGTGCCAGCAGACAACCGTGGGGCACAGATACGCAGTATTTT.

This clonotype was detected a few times. The chain employs TRBV6-5 and TRBJ1-2, with D possibly matching TRBD1 (5 bases). Germline lookup yields CDR1 MNHEY and CDR2 SVGAGI. V was trimmed by 0 bases and J by 4 bases, leaving 6 bases between them. There are 13 residues in the CDR3. CDR3 amino acids: CASSYSTAYGYTF. In DNA form, the CDR3 reads TGTGCCAGCAGTTACTCGACAGCCTATGGCTACACCTTC.

This clonotype has a handful of counts. The chain couples TRBV20-1 to TRBJ1-2; D possibly corresponds to TRBD1 (6 bases). CDR1 and CDR2 from the germline V gene are DFQATT and SNEGSKA (reference sequence). With 2 bases removed from V and 3 bases from J, the gap between germline ends came to 13 bases. The CDR3 consists of 14 residues. CDR3 DNA sequence: TGCAGTGCTAGAAAGGACAGTTCCCACTATGGCTACACCTTC. This codes for CSARKDSSHYGYTF.

The J gene is TRBJ2-1, the V gene TRBV7-8; 9 nucleotides match TRBD2. V was clipped by 1 base and J by 6 bases; unmatched bases: 4. The CDR3 runs to 15 residues. Germline CDR1 reads SGHVS; CDR2 reads FQNEAQ. CDR3 residues: CASSLDRTSANEQFF. CDR3 DNA: TGTGCCAGCAGCTTAGATAGGACTAGCGCCAATGAGCAGTTCTTC.

This clonotype was seen only once. This rearrangement joins TRBV28 to TRBJ1-5; 8 bases are shared with TRBD1. There are 16 residues in the CDR3. The ends lost 6 bases at V and 3 bases at J; junction bases unmatched: 10. Germline lookup yields CDR1 MDHEN and CDR2 SYDVKM. CDR3 nucleotides: TGTGCCAGCAGCTACACCGGGACAGGAGTCAATCAGCCCCAGCATTTT. This gives the protein CASSYTGTGVNQPQHF.

The V and J genes are TRBV20-1 and TRBJ1-2, with 8 nucleotides matching TRBD1. V lost 6 bases, J lost 8 bases, and 8 bases stayed unmatched. The CDR3 contains 12 residues. Per germline, CDR1 DFQATT and CDR2 SNEGSKA (reference sequence). The DNA of the CDR3 is TGCAGTGCCCCCCACAGGGGGGGGGGCTACACCTTC. Encoded protein: CSAPHRGGGYTF.

This clonotype was detected only a few times. The genes are TRBV19 and TRBJ1-2, with a weak D call TRBD1 (6 bases). This CDR3 spans 15 amino acids. V gave up 2 bases and J gave up 4 bases, with 14 bases separating them. The germline CDR1 and CDR2 sequences are LNHDA and SQIVND (reference sequence). The CDR3 region is CASSIPNRESYGYTF. The CDR3 DNA is TGTGCCAGTAGTATACCAAACAGGGAAAGCTATGGCTACACCTTC.

This clonotype was found a few times. This chain joins TRBV27 and TRBJ2-7, with D tentatively TRBD1 or TRBD2 (6 bases each). The CDR3 loop spans 12 amino acids. Trimming took 5 bases from V and 6 from J, leaving 11 bases between them. The V gene's germline CDR1 is MNHEY and CDR2 SMNVEV (reference sequence). In DNA, the CDR3 is TGTGCCAGCAGTAGGGGGGCAGGCGAGCAGTACTTC. Encoded protein: CASSRGAGEQYF.

This chain joins TRBV12-3 or TRBV12-4 and TRBJ1-1, with D perhaps matching TRBD1 (5 bases). Trimming shortened V by 2 bases and J by 6 bases, and 10 bases separated the two germline ends. The CDR3 length is 13 residues. The CDR3 nucleotides are TGTGCCAGCAGTTTACTCGGGGGAGCTGAAGCTTTCTTT. It codes for CASSLLGGAEAFF.

This chain uses TRBV5-4 with TRBJ2-1; 12 nucleotides match TRBD2. The CDR3 runs 15 residues. V was clipped by 3 bases and J by 5 bases; unmatched bases: 3. Germline values: CDR1 SGHNT, CDR2 YYREEE (reference sequence). CDR3 DNA: TGTGCCAGCAGCTCGGGACTAGCGGGCAACAATGAGCAGTTCTTC. Protein sequence: CASSSGLAGNNEQFF.

This clonotype was detected only a few times. In nucleotides, the CDR3 is TGTGCCAGCAGCCTATCAGGGACAGGGTCTGAGACCCAGTACTTC. It yields the protein CASSLSGTGSETQYF. The rearrangement uses TRBV7-3 and TRBJ2-5; 9 bases are a match to TRBD1. Germline values: CDR1 SGHTA, CDR2 FQGTGA. V lost 5 bases, J lost 5 bases, and 9 bases stayed unmatched. This CDR3 is 15 amino acids long.

This chain connects TRBV7-9 to TRBJ2-5; perhaps D is TRBD1 or TRBD2 (6 bases each). The germline gives CDR1 SEHNR, CDR2 FQNEAQ (reference sequence). V was clipped by 8 bases and J by 7 bases, with 17 bases between them. There are 13 residues in the CDR3. CDR3 in DNA: TGTGCCAGCGGCAGGGGAGGTGAAGGGACCCAGTACTTC. Translated, it gives CASGRGGEGTQYF.

The gene calls are TRBV20-1 and TRBJ2-7; TRBD2 matches 9 bases. This CDR3 contains 14 residues. The J segment lost 7 bases and the V segment lost 3 bases, leaving 10 bases of the junction unmatched. CDR1 and CDR2 (germline): DFQATT, SNEGSKA (reference sequence). The CDR3, as DNA: TGCAGTGCTAGCAATGCGGGAGGGCCGGGGGAGCAGTACTTC. Translating it yields CSASNAGGPGEQYF.

V and J are TRBV20-1 and TRBJ2-4, with D possibly called TRBD1 or TRBD2 (6 bases each). Germline loops: CDR1 DFQATT, CDR2 SNEGSKA (reference sequence). CDR3 length equals 14 residues. CDR3 sequence: CGGLQGLAKNIQYF. In DNA, the CDR3 is TGCGGGGGGCTTCAAGGGCTAGCCAAAAACATTCAGTACTTC.

The gene calls are TRBV7-9 and TRBJ2-7, with a tentative D call TRBD2 (6 bases). The V end was cut by 8 bases, the J end by 0 bases, with 23 bases between. Germline V gene sequence: CDR1 SEHNR, CDR2 FQNEAQ (reference sequence). This CDR3 is 17 amino acids long. CDR3 residues: CASSTRGLSPSSYEQYF. CDR3 nucleotides: TGTGCCAGCTCCACGAGGGGACTCTCCCCGAGCTCCTACGAGCAGTACTTC.

The chain couples TRBV30 to TRBJ1-2; possible D gene TRBD1, 5 bases. Germline V gives CDR1 GTSNPN, CDR2 SVGIG (reference sequence). Trimming cost V 4 bases and J 6 bases, with 15 bases left between them. This CDR3 has 13 amino acids. The CDR3 DNA is TGTGCCTGGACCTCAGGCAGGGCCAATGGCTACACCTTC. It encodes CAWTSGRANGYTF.

The chain has TRBV20-1 and TRBJ1-5, with TRBD1 as a possible D gene (5 bases). Trimming removed 0 bases from V and 4 bases from J, with 16 bases in between. The CDR3 sequence is 16 residues long. CDR1 and CDR2 (germline): DFQATT, SNEGSKA (reference sequence). In DNA, the CDR3 is TGCAGTGCTAGAGATTTCGCCAGGGAAACGAATCAGCCCCAGCATTTT. Its translation: CSARDFARETNQPQHF.

The rearrangement links TRBV18 to TRBJ2-1; 8 bases align to TRBD1. This CDR3 region has 13 residues. The germline gives CDR1 KGHSH, CDR2 LQKENI. V trimming: 6 bases; J trimming: 9 bases; junction bases outside the gene matches: 7. CDR3 in DNA: TGTGCCAGCTCGACAGGACAGGGAGGTGAGCAGTTCTTC. It yields the protein CASSTGQGGEQFF.

The chain employs TRBV7-2 and TRBJ1-4; TRBD1 matches at 10 bases. Germline lookup yields CDR1 SGHTA and CDR2 FQGNSA. CDR3 length: 16 residues. V shed 4 bases and J 10 bases; nucleotides not matched to a gene: 12. The CDR3: CASSSGTGAGGGKLFF. DNA of the CDR3: TGTGCCAGCAGCTCCGGGACAGGGGCCGGGGGGGGAAAACTGTTTTTT.

V and J are TRBV20-1 and TRBJ2-5, with 7 bases matching TRBD1. J gave up 5 bases and V 1 base, and 19 bases lay outside the gene matches. The CDR3 contains 18 residues. The V gene's germline CDR1 is DFQATT and CDR2 SNEGSKA (reference sequence). The DNA for the CDR3 is TGCAGTGCTAGAGTCCCAAAGACAGGGATTCTTTTTTCCGAGACCCAGTACTTC. As protein: CSARVPKTGILFSETQYF.

This clonotype turned up a few times. The chain uses TRBV12-2 and TRBJ2-5; the table's D gene call, TRBD2, was not cross checked with the DNA. TRBV12-2 is termed a pseudogene. There are 18 residues in the CDR3. The CDR3 is CASRLAGGRREEQETQYF. The CDR3 nucleotides read TGTGCAAGTCGCTTAGCGGGGGGACGGCGGGAGGAACAAGAGACCCAGTACTTC.

This clonotype was seen a few times. The J gene is TRBJ1-5, the V gene TRBV19; D is uncertain. Germline lookup yields CDR1 LNHDA and CDR2 SQIVND (reference sequence). The CDR3 consists of 16 residues. V was shortened by 5 bases and J by 6 bases, with 20 bases between the two germline ends. CDR3 nucleotides: TGTGCCAGTAGTTCGCAGTTCCCCAGGCGCGGTCAGCCCCAGCATTTT. The encoded protein is CASSSQFPRRGQPQHF.

The gene calls are TRBV10-2 and TRBJ1-1, with a weak D call TRBD1 (6 bases). Germline-derived CDR1 and CDR2 are WSHSY and SAAADI. The CDR3 has 13 residues. With 2 bases removed from V and 6 bases from J, the gap between germline ends came to 10 bases. Here the CDR3 reads CASSEDRWAEAFF. The DNA for the CDR3 is TGCGCCAGCAGTGAGGACAGGTGGGCTGAAGCTTTCTTT.